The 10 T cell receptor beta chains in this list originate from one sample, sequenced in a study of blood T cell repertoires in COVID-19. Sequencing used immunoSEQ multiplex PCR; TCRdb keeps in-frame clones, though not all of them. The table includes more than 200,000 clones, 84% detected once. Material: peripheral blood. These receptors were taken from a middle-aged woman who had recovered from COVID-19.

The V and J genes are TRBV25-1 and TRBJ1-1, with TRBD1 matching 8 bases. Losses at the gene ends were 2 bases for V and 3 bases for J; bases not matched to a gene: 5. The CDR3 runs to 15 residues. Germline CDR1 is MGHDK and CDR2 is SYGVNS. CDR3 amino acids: CASSETGQGDTEAFF. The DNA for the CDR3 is TGTGCCAGCAGTGAAACAGGACAGGGCGACACTGAAGCTTTCTTT.

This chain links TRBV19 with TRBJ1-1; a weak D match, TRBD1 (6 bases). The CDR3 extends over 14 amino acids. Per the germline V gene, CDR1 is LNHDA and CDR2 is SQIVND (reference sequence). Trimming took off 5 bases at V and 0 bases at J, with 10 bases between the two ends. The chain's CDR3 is CASSEQGMNTEAFF. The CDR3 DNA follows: TGTGCCAGTAGTGAACAGGGTATGAACACTGAAGCTTTCTTT.

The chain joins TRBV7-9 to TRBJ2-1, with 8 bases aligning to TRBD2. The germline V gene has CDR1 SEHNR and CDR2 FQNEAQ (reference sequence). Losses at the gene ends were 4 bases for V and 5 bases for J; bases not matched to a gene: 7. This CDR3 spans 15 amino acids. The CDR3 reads CASSSIASGHNEQFF. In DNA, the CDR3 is TGTGCCAGCAGCTCCATTGCTAGCGGGCACAATGAGCAGTTCTTC.

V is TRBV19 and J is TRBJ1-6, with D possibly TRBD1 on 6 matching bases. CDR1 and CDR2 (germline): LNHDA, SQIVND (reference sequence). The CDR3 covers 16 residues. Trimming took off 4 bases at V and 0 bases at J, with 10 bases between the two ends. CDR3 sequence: CASSKDSNSYNSPLHF. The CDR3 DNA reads TGTGCCAGTAGTAAGGACAGTAACTCCTATAATTCACCCCTCCACTTT.

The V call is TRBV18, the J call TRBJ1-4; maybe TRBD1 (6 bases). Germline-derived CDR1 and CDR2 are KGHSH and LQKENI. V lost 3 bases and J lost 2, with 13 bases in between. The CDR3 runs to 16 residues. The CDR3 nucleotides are TGTGCCAGCTCACCTGGACAGCGTATTACTAATGAAAAACTGTTTTTT. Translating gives CASSPGQRITNEKLFF.

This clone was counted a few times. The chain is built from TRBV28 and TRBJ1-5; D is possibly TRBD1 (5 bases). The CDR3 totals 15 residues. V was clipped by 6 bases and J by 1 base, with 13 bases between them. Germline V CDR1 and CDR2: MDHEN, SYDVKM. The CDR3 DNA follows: TGTGCCAGCAGGGGGGGAGGATTAAGCAATCAGCCCCAGCATTTT. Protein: CASRGGGLSNQPQHF.

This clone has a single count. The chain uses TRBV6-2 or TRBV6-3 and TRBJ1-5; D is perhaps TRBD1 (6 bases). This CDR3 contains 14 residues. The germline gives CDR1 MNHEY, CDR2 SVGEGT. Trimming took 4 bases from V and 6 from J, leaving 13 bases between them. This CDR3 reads CASSFLGQSQPQHF. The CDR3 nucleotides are TGTGCCAGCAGTTTTTTGGGACAAAGTCAGCCCCAGCATTTT.

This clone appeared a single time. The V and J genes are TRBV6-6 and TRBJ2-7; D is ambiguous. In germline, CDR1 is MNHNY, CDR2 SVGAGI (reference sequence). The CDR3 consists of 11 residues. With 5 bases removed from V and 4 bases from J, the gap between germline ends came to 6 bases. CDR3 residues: CASSRQYEQYF. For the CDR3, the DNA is TGTGCCAGCAGTCGACAATACGAGCAGTACTTC.

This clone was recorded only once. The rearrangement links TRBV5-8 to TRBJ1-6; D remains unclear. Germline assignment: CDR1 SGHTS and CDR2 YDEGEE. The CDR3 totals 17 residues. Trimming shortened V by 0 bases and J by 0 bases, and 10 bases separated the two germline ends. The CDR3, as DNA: TGTGCCAGCAGCTTGGGAACCTTTAGCTCCTATAATTCACCCCTCCACTTT. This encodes CASSLGTFSSYNSPLHF.

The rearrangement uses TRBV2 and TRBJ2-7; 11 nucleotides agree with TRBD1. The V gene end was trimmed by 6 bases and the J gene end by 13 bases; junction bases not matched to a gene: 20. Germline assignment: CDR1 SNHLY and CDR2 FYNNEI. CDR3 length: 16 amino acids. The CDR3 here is CASRRGPDRGRSIDYF. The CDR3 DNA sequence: TGTGCCAGCAGGCGGGGGCCGGACAGGGGGCGATCCATTGATTACTTC.